This entry lists 16 T cell receptor beta chains sequenced from one sample in a study of CD8 T cells in ankylosing spondylitis. Points from the study as a whole: Ankylosing spondylitis blood appeared to carry a characteristic TCR beta motif of several highly homologous variants.

These receptors are not linked to any known antigen. Using its own MiXCR run on the 5' RACE reads, TCRdb lists one record per CDR3 protein. The data hold around 540,000 distinct CDR3 sequences, with approximately 11% observed a single time. What was sequenced was blood, either unsorted or a sorted T cell fraction (not recorded which). The receptors originated from a male donor with ankylosing spondylitis.

CDR3 in amino acids: CASSQLGLAGDEQYV. CDR3 DNA: TGTGCCAGCAGCCAGCTTGGACTAGCGGGAGACGAGCAGTACGTC. The rearrangement joins TRBV4-2 to TRBJ2-7; 13 bases line up with TRBD2. The V gene's germline CDR1 is LGHNA and CDR2 YNFKEQ. The CDR3 spans 15 residues. Losses at the gene ends were 3 bases for V and 5 bases for J; bases not matched to a gene: 4.

This sequence joins TRBV18 and TRBJ2-1; D is perhaps TRBD2 (6 bases). Trimming left V 3 bases short and J 1 base short, with 16 bases between. This CDR3 is 17 amino acids long. CDR1 is KGHSH and CDR2 is LQKENI in the germline V gene. This CDR3 reads CASSPTPTSESYNEQFF. The CDR3 DNA reads as TGTGCCAGCTCACCTACCCCGACTAGTGAGTCCTACAATGAGCAGTTCTTC.

The V call is TRBV6-1, the J call TRBJ1-6, with 9 bases that match TRBD1. V gave up 7 bases and J gave up 9 bases; unmatched junction bases: 7. The CDR3 sequence is 14 residues long. CDR1 MNHNS and CDR2 SASEGT come from the germline V gene. CDR3 DNA: TGTGCCAGCAAAGAGTTACAGGGGGCTTCACCCCTCCACTTT. It codes for CASKELQGASPLHF.

This clonotype has a handful of counts. The J gene is TRBJ2-7, the V gene TRBV7-2; 11 nucleotides agree with TRBD2. CDR3 length: 18 amino acids. The trim removed 0 bases at V and 0 bases at J, leaving 7 bases unmatched. CDR1 and CDR2 from the germline V gene are SGHTA and FQGNSA. The CDR3 nucleotides read TGTGCCAGCAGCTTAGCTTCTAGCGGGAGGACGAGCTCCTACGAGCAGTACTTC. Protein product: CASSLASSGRTSSYEQYF.

In its sample, this clonotype was seen many times. V is TRBV5-1 and J is TRBJ1-1; 7 bases agree with TRBD1. Germline loops: CDR1 SGHRS, CDR2 YFSETQ. V lost 4 bases and J lost 1; bases outside the gene matches: 4. This CDR3 has 14 residues. CDR3 nucleotide sequence: TGCGCCAGCAGCCCCAGGGGGGCGAACACTGAAGCTTTCTTT. This sequence encodes CASSPRGANTEAFF.

The rearrangement uses TRBV7-2 and TRBJ2-3; 7 bases are a match to TRBD2. Per germline, CDR1 SGHTA and CDR2 FQGNSA. The CDR3 length is 12 residues. V trimming: 8 bases; J trimming: 4 bases; junction bases outside the gene matches: 3. The DNA for the CDR3 is TGTGCCAGCGGGAGGGCGGCAGATACGCAGTATTTT. As protein: CASGRAADTQYF.

This clonotype was recorded many times. The chain has TRBV12-3 or TRBV12-4 and TRBJ2-3, with 10 bases fitting TRBD2. The CDR3 consists of 18 residues. The J segment lost 0 bases and the V segment lost 7 bases, leaving 13 bases of the junction unmatched. CDR3 in DNA: TGTGCCAGCACCCAGACTAGCGGGTCCGCTTATAGCACAGATACGCAGTATTTT. It codes for CASTQTSGSAYSTDTQYF.

The gene calls are TRBV20-1 and TRBJ2-1; perhaps TRBD1 as D (7 bases). Germline V gives CDR1 DFQATT, CDR2 SNEGSKA (reference sequence). Trimming removed 0 bases from V and 6 bases from J, with 18 bases in between. The CDR3 is 16 residues long. Here the CDR3 reads CSARDTRQGGSNEQFF. The CDR3 DNA is TGCAGTGCTAGAGATACGCGACAGGGAGGTTCCAATGAGCAGTTCTTC.

This clonotype was observed a few times. The CDR3 nucleotides are TGTGCCAGCAGTAAAGGAGTCTACAATGAGCAGTTCTTC. Amino acids: CASSKGVYNEQFF. This chain connects TRBV6-2 or TRBV6-3 to TRBJ2-1; D gene unclear. Trimming stripped 5 bases from V and 3 bases from J, with 8 bases between. CDR1 and CDR2 from the germline V gene are MNHEY and SVGEGT. The CDR3 is made up of 13 amino acids.

There are many counts of this clonotype. This rearrangement joins TRBV20-1 to TRBJ2-5, with 7 positions matching TRBD2. Trimming took 3 bases from V and 7 from J; bases not matched to a gene: 11. The germline gives CDR1 DFQATT, CDR2 SNEGSKA (reference sequence). This CDR3 has 14 amino acids. The chain's CDR3 is CSASAWLAVGTQYF. CDR3 nucleotide sequence: TGCAGTGCTAGTGCTTGGCTAGCGGTTGGGACCCAGTACTTC.

The rearrangement joins TRBV16 to TRBJ2-3; D is perhaps TRBD2 (6 bases). V shed 0 bases and J shed 8 bases, with 12 bases lying between them. The CDR3 extends over 14 amino acids. Germline loops: CDR1 KGHSY, CDR2 FQNENV. In DNA form, the CDR3 reads TGTGCCAGCAGCCAATCTGGAGGGATCGGTACGCAGTATTTT. Amino acid sequence: CASSQSGGIGTQYF.

This chain connects TRBV2 to TRBJ2-7, with a possible D match to TRBD2 (7 bases). This CDR3 has 10 amino acids. Germline assignment: CDR1 SNHLY and CDR2 FYNNEI. Written as DNA, the CDR3 is TGTGCGAGCGCGGGGGCTGAGCAGTACTTC. It translates to CASAGAEQYF.

The chain has TRBV30 and TRBJ2-7; no firm D call. The V gene's germline CDR1 is GTSNPN and CDR2 SVGIG (reference sequence). V shed 2 bases and J shed 0 bases, with 2 bases lying between them. CDR3 length: 11 residues. The CDR3 protein is CAWSPSYEQYF. In nucleotides, the CDR3 is TGTGCCTGGAGTCCCTCCTACGAGCAGTACTTC. Supplemented by reference TRBV30 and TRBJ2-7, the full variable domain reads SQTIHQWPATLVQPVGSPLSLECTVEGTSNPNLYWYRQAAGRGLQLLFYSVGIGQISSEVPQNLSASRPQDRQFILSSKKLLLSDSGFYLCAWSPSYEQYFGPGTRLTVT.

This clonotype was seen a handful of times. This chain uses TRBV4-2 with TRBJ2-3; D remains ambiguous. V lost 2 bases to trimming and J lost 4 bases, with 13 bases between them. There are 15 residues in the CDR3. Germline V gives CDR1 LGHNA, CDR2 YNFKEQ. Written as DNA, the CDR3 is TGTGCCAGCAGCCAAAGGGCATCGTGGCCAGATACGCAGTATTTT. Amino acids: CASSQRASWPDTQYF.

The chain recombines TRBV5-1 with TRBJ2-2, with D possibly called TRBD1 or TRBD2 (5 bases each). Trimming left V 0 bases short and J 6 bases short, with 21 bases between. Germline V CDR1 and CDR2: SGHRS, YFSETQ. This CDR3 spans 18 amino acids. The CDR3 bases are TGCGCCAGCAGCTTGGGAGCGGACACCGCTTCGAGAGCCGGGGAGCTGTTTTTT. Translated: CASSLGADTASRAGELFF.

This clonotype was counted many times. The chain combines TRBV29-1 with TRBJ1-1; D uncertain. CDR1 and CDR2 from the germline V gene are SQVTM and ANQGSEA. This CDR3 spans 13 amino acids. Between the trimmed V and J ends, which lost 1 base and 1 base, there was a span of 7 bases. CDR3 sequence (DNA): TGCAGCGTTGAAGGGGGAACGAACACTGAAGCTTTCTTT. Amino acids: CSVEGGTNTEAFF.